The clone carrying this T cell receptor beta chain was seen many times. Its antigen is currently unknown. This sample was included in a study of identical twins. The study's findings and limits: Twins' surplus sharing was weaker for beta out-of-frame sequences. It was cross-sectional statistical analysis, not following the same donors, that the conclusions relied on. Memory repertoires showed no such pattern, whereas abundant cord blood beta clonotypes carried fewer insertions.

TCRdb reanalysed the 5' RACE reads using MiXCR and keeps one entry per CDR3 protein. The sample records fewer than 650,000 distinct CDR3 sequences, 9.6% being singletons. The CDR3 sequence is 14 residues long. V trimming: 3 bases; J trimming: 6 bases; junction bases outside the gene matches: 5. Germline-derived CDR1 and CDR2 are MNHNS and SASEGT. These sequences were also reported in another study, on yellow fever vaccine responses in identical twins.

The sequencing sample was made of PBMCs. This TCR derives from a woman between 18 and 29 years old in good health. The chain uses TRBV6-1 and TRBJ2-1; 7 bases line up with TRBD2. The DNA for the CDR3 is TGTGCCAGCAGTGATGGACTAGAAACCAATGAGCAGTTCTTC. It codes for CASSDGLETNEQFF.